Following are 18 T cell receptor beta chains from one sample sequenced in a study of T-cell memory formation after mild COVID-19 (dated by TCRdb to about 2021). The library was made by 5' RACE. Instrument used: Illumina NovaSeq 6000. TCRdb reworked the public reads: Q25 trimming with fastp, MiXCR clone assembly, productive beta chains retained. Rows merge per CDR3 protein into single entries with the most common DNA and genes. Within this sample are about half a million distinct CDR3 sequences, with 15% to 20% of them counted one time only. The ten biggest clones cover roughly an eighth of the sample. Sequencing was performed on PBMCs or a T cell subset sorted from them (not recorded which). These receptors came from an adult woman who had mild COVID-19 (a few samples of this study predate the infection). The sample titles of this study are shuffled in the database, so cell type and time point are left out; the donor was told from shared clones.

Only a few counts were recorded for this clonotype. The chain combines TRBV7-9 with TRBJ2-7, with unresolved D. The length of the CDR3 is 14 residues. V shed 1 base and J shed 3 bases, with 10 bases lying between them. Germline assignment: CDR1 SEHNR and CDR2 FQNEAQ (reference sequence). The CDR3 is CASSLGPDHYEQYF. The CDR3 nucleotides are TGTGCCAGCAGCTTAGGGCCAGACCACTACGAGCAGTACTTC.

There are a few counts of this clonotype. The CDR3 here is CASSDPVGGQETQYF. Here the CDR3 DNA reads TGTGCCAGCAGTGATCCTGTCGGCGGTCAAGAGACCCAGTACTTC. The V gene is TRBV25-1, the J gene TRBJ2-5, with unresolved D. The CDR3 contains 15 residues. Germline V gene sequence: CDR1 MGHDK, CDR2 SYGVNS. V shed 3 bases and J shed 2 bases, with 13 bases lying between them.

The CDR3 sequence is CASSFARNQPQHF. In DNA, the CDR3 is TGTGCCAGCAGTTTCGCTCGGAATCAGCCCCAGCATTTT. The genes are TRBV12-3 or TRBV12-4 and TRBJ1-5; no clear D. The CDR3 loop spans 13 amino acids. V gave up 3 bases and J gave up 4 bases, with 7 bases separating them.

V and J are TRBV11-3 and TRBJ1-2; the D gene is possibly TRBD1 (6 bases). Trimming took off 5 bases at V and 7 bases at J, with 14 bases between the two ends. Germline loops: CDR1 SGHNT, CDR2 YENEEA. This CDR3 is built from 13 residues. The chain's CDR3 is CASSGRRGSGYTF. In DNA form, the CDR3 reads TGTGCCAGCAGCGGACGCAGGGGTTCTGGCTACACCTTC. The full variable domain, in which reference TRBV11-3 and TRBJ1-2 provide the parts outside the CDR3, is EAGVVQSPRYKIIEKKQPVAFWCNPISGHNTLYWYLQNLGQGPELLIRYENEEAVDDSQLPKDRFSAERLKGVDSTLKIQPAELGDSAVYLCASSGRRGSGYTFGSGTRLTVV.

The chain joins TRBV10-3 to TRBJ1-2, with TRBD1 matching over 9 bases. V dropped 6 bases and J dropped 8; count of bases not matched to a gene: 7. Germline-derived CDR1 and CDR2 are ENHRY and SYGVKD. The CDR3 consists of 13 residues. This CDR3 reads CAISEQGAGGYTF. CDR3 sequence (DNA): TGTGCCATCAGCGAACAGGGGGCTGGAGGCTACACCTTC.

This clonotype has more than one count but fewer than ten. The chain recombines TRBV5-1 with TRBJ2-1, with D possibly TRBD1 on 6 matching bases. The CDR3 has 12 amino acids. Germline values: CDR1 SGHRS, CDR2 YFSETQ. V lost 5 bases and J 7 bases, leaving 10 bases between the germline ends. CDR3: CASRPDRNEQFF. The CDR3 bases are TGCGCCAGCAGGCCTGACAGGAATGAGCAGTTCTTC.

The chain carries TRBV27 and TRBJ2-6; TRBD1 matches at 7 bases. The trim removed 5 bases at V and 0 bases at J, leaving 10 bases unmatched. CDR1 MNHEY and CDR2 SMNVEV come from the germline V gene (reference sequence). This CDR3 comprises 18 residues. CDR3 nucleotide sequence: TGTGCCAGCAGTCCACAGGGACAGAGGTACTCTGGGGCCAACGTCCTGACTTTC. Protein product: CASSPQGQRYSGANVLTF.

J is TRBJ2-1 and V is TRBV29-1, with 9 bases matching TRBD2. V was clipped by 2 bases and J by 6 bases; unmatched bases: 5. The CDR3 sequence is 14 residues long. The germline CDR1 and CDR2 sequences are SQVTM and ANQGSEA. The CDR3 nucleotides are TGCAGCGTTGAAATGCGGGGGGGCCTCAATGAGCAGTTCTTC. Its translation: CSVEMRGGLNEQFF.

This clonotype was seen a few times. The chain couples TRBV5-1 to TRBJ2-3, with D uncertain. The CDR3 extends over 16 amino acids. Between the trimmed V and J ends, which lost 1 base and 0 bases, there was a span of 12 bases. The germline CDR1 and CDR2 sequences are SGHRS and YFSETQ. The CDR3 loop is CASSLSVSSSTDTQYF. CDR3 coding DNA: TGCGCCAGCAGCTTGTCGGTCAGCTCTAGCACAGATACGCAGTATTTT. Combining the CDR3 with reference TRBV5-1 and TRBJ2-3 gives the whole variable domain KAGVTQTPRYLIKTRGQQVTLSCSPISGHRSVSWYQQTPGQGLQFLFEYFSETQRNKGNFPGRFSGRQFSNSRSEMNVSTLELGDSALYLCASSLSVSSSTDTQYFGPGTRLTVL.

In this sample, this clonotype turned up a few times. The chain combines TRBV3-1 with TRBJ1-2; D may be TRBD1 (5 bases). CDR3 length: 12 amino acids. Germline-derived CDR1 and CDR2 are LGHDT and YNNKEL (reference sequence). V dropped 4 bases and J dropped 5 bases, with 8 bases sitting between them. The chain's CDR3 is CASSRGPYGYTF. CDR3 DNA sequence: TGTGCCAGCAGCCGGGGACCTTATGGCTACACCTTC.

This clonotype was counted only a few times. V usage is TRBV12-3 or TRBV12-4 and J usage is TRBJ1-2; D uncertain. CDR3 length: 16 residues. V was cut by 5 bases and J by 0 bases, with 16 bases left in between. The CDR3 spells CASSPERFIANYGYTF. The CDR3, as DNA: TGTGCCAGCAGTCCGGAGAGGTTTATAGCTAACTATGGCTACACCTTC.

The chain recombines TRBV4-1 with TRBJ2-1, with a possible D match to TRBD2 (6 bases). This CDR3 is 15 amino acids long. Per the germline V gene, CDR1 is MGHRA and CDR2 is YSYEKL. V lost 1 base to trimming and J lost 9 bases, with 16 bases between them. The CDR3 reads CASSQGLRGGPEQFF. CDR3 DNA: TGCGCCAGCAGCCAAGGTCTCAGAGGAGGGCCTGAGCAGTTCTTC.

This clonotype showed up just a few times. The chain couples TRBV6-5 to TRBJ1-1; no clear D gene. The CDR3 covers 15 residues. Germline assignment: CDR1 MNHEY and CDR2 SVGAGI. V gave up 0 bases and J gave up 2 bases, with 10 bases separating them. As DNA, the CDR3 is TGTGCCAGCAGTTACTCAGCGGGGTCTAACACTGAAGCTTTCTTT. Translated, it gives CASSYSAGSNTEAFF.

This clonotype turned up a few times. V and J are TRBV7-9 and TRBJ2-7; D possibly corresponds to TRBD2 (5 bases). The CDR3 has 15 residues. Looked up from germline, CDR1 is SEHNR and CDR2 is FQNEAQ (reference sequence). Trimming removed 5 bases from V and 6 bases from J, with 20 bases in between. DNA of the CDR3: TGTGCCAGCAGCCTGCTCGCCGGAGCGGCCGGCGAGCAGTACTTC. Amino acid sequence: CASSLLAGAAGEQYF.

This clonotype was seen a few times. This chain connects TRBV4-1 to TRBJ1-3; no reliable D call. The CDR3 extends over 18 amino acids. Germline lookup yields CDR1 MGHRA and CDR2 YSYEKL. Trimming left V 0 bases short and J 0 bases short, with 15 bases between. The CDR3 nucleotides read TGCGCCAGCAGCCAAGAAAGGCCGGGCCCGAGCTCTGGAAACACCATATATTTT. Protein product: CASSQERPGPSSGNTIYF.

This chain uses TRBV7-6 with TRBJ2-1; 8 nucleotides agree with TRBD1. Losses at the gene ends were 1 base for V and 7 bases for J; bases not matched to a gene: 6. The CDR3 runs to 15 residues. The germline gives CDR1 SGHVS, CDR2 FNYEAQ. The CDR3 loop is CASSLGGTGVNEQFF. The CDR3, as DNA: TGTGCCAGCAGCTTAGGAGGGACAGGAGTAAATGAGCAGTTCTTC.

This clonotype was counted between two and nine times. This chain uses TRBV7-8 with TRBJ2-5; TRBD1 matches 7 bases. J lost 2 bases, V lost 5 bases, and 11 bases had no gene match. The CDR3 has 16 residues. Germline V gene lookup returns CDR1 SGHVS and CDR2 FQNEAQ. CDR3 in DNA: TGTGCCAGCAGCACCCTCGGGCAGGGGGAACAAGAGACCCAGTACTTC. It encodes CASSTLGQGEQETQYF.

The CDR3 spells CASSQVGFYSPLHF. The CDR3 region has the DNA TGTGCCAGCAGCCAAGTTGGGTTTTATTCACCCCTCCACTTT. This sequence joins TRBV3-1 and TRBJ1-6; D not resolved. There are 14 residues in the CDR3. Between the trimmed V and J ends, which lost 1 base and 8 bases, there was a span of 9 bases. The V gene's germline CDR1 is LGHDT and CDR2 YNNKEL (reference sequence).